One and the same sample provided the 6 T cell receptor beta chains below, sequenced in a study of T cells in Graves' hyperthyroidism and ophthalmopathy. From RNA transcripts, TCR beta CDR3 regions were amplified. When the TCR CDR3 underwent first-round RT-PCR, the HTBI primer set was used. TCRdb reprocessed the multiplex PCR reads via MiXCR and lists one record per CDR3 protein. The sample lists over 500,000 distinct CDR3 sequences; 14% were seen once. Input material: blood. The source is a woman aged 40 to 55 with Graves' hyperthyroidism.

CDR3 in DNA: TGTGCCAGCAGCCCCCTCTCGGGAGTCGCAGACAATGAGCAGTTCTTC. As protein: CASSPLSGVADNEQFF. The V call is TRBV9, the J call TRBJ2-1, with D perhaps TRBD2 (6 bases). This CDR3 contains 16 residues. Germline-derived CDR1 and CDR2 are SGDLS and YYNGEE. V lost 4 bases and J 5 bases, leaving 19 bases between the germline ends.

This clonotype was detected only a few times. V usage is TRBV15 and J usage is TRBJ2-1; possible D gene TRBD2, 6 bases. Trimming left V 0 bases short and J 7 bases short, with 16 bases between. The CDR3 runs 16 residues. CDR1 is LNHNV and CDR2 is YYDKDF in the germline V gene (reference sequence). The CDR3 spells CATSRDGSPGWNEQFF. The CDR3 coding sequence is TGTGCCACCAGCAGAGACGGGAGTCCAGGTTGGAATGAGCAGTTCTTC.

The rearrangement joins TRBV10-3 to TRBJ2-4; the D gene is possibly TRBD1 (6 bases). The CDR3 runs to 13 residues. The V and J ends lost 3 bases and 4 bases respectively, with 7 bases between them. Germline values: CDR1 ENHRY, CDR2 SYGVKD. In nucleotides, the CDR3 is TGTGCCATCAGTGACAGGGGAAAAAACATTCAGTACTTC. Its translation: CAISDRGKNIQYF.

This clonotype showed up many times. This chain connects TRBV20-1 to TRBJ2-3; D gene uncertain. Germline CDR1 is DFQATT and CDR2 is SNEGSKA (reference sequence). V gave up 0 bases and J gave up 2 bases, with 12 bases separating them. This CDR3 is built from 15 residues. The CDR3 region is CSARDSVAATDTQYF. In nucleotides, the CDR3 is TGCAGTGCTAGAGACTCTGTGGCCGCCACAGATACGCAGTATTTT.

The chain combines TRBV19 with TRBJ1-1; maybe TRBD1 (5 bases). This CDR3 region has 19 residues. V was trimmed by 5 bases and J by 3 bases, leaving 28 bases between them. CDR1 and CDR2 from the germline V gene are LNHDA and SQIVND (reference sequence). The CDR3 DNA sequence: TGTGCCAGTAGTGCCCTGGGGGTTGGAGGACGGCAACAAGACACTGAAGCTTTCTTT. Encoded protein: CASSALGVGGRQQDTEAFF.

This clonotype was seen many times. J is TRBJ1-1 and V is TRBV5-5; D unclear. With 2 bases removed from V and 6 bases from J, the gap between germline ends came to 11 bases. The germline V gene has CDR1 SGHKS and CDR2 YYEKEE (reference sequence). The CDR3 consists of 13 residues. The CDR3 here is CASSFIGRAEAFF. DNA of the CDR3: TGTGCCAGCAGCTTCATAGGGAGGGCTGAAGCTTTCTTT.